This note documents a single TCR beta chain sequence. Its antigen is unknown. No base quality values were provided; no much bigger clone lies one nucleotide off. This entry is derived from a study of shared clonotypes between healthy human individuals (dated by TCRdb to 2019 to 2021). Regarding the complete study: The cohort comprised two women and a few men aged 18 to 49 years. For each donor, CD4 naive and CD4 memory were each given three plates, CD8 naive was given two plates, and CD8 memory was given one plate. The study deeply sequenced blood TCR repertoires of roughly five healthy adults to estimate repertoire size and the extent of clonotype sharing between individuals. Different laboratories and diverse techniques were used to prepare libraries and sequence TCR repertoires, to increase sequencing depth and limit assay-specific biases. Between about 0.94 and 8.9 billion PBMCs per donor were obtained by leukapheresis. General conclusions and limits of the study: Because the study included only a small number of donors, the genetic and exposure-history diversity represented was limited. Sampling was restricted to blood, and TCR repertoires in tissues likely differ from the TCR repertoires found in blood. Pairwise subsampling indicated that sequencing depth was expected to affect the degree of clonotype sharing among donors. Incomplete sequencing was indicated by rarefaction of sorted-subset datasets, despite the large sequencing depth. Approximately 5% of naive CD4, 3.5% of naive CD8, approximately 2.2% of memory CD4, and about 0.4% of memory CD8 clonotypes were shared across a few donors. Naive subsets generally had larger estimated clonotype richness than memory subsets. Compared with non-shared clonotypes, clonotypes shared by all four sorted-subset donors had higher generation probabilities.

The CDR3 starts with the cysteine, ends with the phenylalanine, and has 17 residues. The read is trimmed to its CDR3 DNA, 51 bases read in frame from base 1. The germline V gene sets CDR1 to SGHAT and CDR2 to FQNNGV. V is cut by 3 bases and J by 2 bases, and the space between the germline ends is 19 bases. TCR CDR3 regions were amplified from genomic DNA by multiplex PCR using the deep immunoSEQ assay. Extracted genomic DNA from each cell subset was spread evenly across all wells of several immunoSEQ 96-well plates, with each plate serving as a replicate. For sorted subsets, each replicate PCR was loaded with around 220 ng genomic DNA, equivalent to 30,000 to 35,000 T cell genomes. Purified libraries were quantified with a Qubit 3.0 fluorometer, sized on a Bioanalyzer 2100, and re-quantified with the KAPA Library Quantification kit. Each immunoSEQ 96-well plate was sequenced on its own single-read 150-cycle Illumina NextSeq 550 flow cell. The authors processed their data as follows. Because only junctional sequences without quality scores were contained in the immunoSEQ output, filtering matching that applied to full-length reads could not be performed. Sequences were annotated with PyIR, a Python wrapper for IgBLAST v1.9, using IMGT germline references to assign V/J genes and CDR3. Reads with weak V/J assignments (E-value above 1e-6), missing CDR3, stop codons, out-of-frame junctions, or ambiguous translated residues were removed. V3J clonotypes were defined as sequences sharing an identical inferred V gene, J gene, and CDR3 amino acid sequence. The percentage overlap between two repertoires was calculated by dividing the number of shared unique clonotypes by the size of the smaller repertoire. Richness of each repertoire was evaluated using RTK rarefaction, the Chao1 estimator, and Recon v2.1 estimates of unobserved clonotypes. For all TCRbeta clonotypes obtained by the gDNA method from several donors, generation probabilities were computed with OLGA. TCRdb carries this immuneACCESS record with in-frame sequences only. Its versions omit some clonotypes, under half of them owing to an unresolved V gene in the studies checked, with the rest unexplained. The V and J calls and clone size are taken from that table; D and trimming were inferred from the DNA. The sample has about 380,000 clones on record, about 96% of them singletons. About 0.32% of the sample lies in the top ten.

Donors were healthy HIV-negative adults with no recently reported acute infections or vaccinations. Every donor was a Caucasian adult residing in Nashville, Tennessee, USA. CD8 memory samples were composed of magnetically selected CD45RO+ cells combined with CCR7-negative CD45RA+ effector memory (TemRA) cells. Blood was obtained by leukapheresis, after which PBMCs were separated by Ficoll-Histopaque density gradient centrifugation and cryopreserved in liquid nitrogen vapor phase. Purity and quantity of every magnetically sorted T cell population were checked by analytical flow cytometry. From each sorted fraction, genomic DNA was isolated and quantified by UV absorbance on a Nanodrop 2000c.

This clonotype was sampled from a man aged 25 to 45 in good health. The chain is assembled from TRBV11-2 and TRBJ1-2, and perhaps TRBD1 as D gene, on 6 matching bases. The sample comprised memory CD8+ T cells sorted from blood. Sample cell subset or site, as interpreted from the label and publication: CD45RO+ cells pooled with CCR7-negative TemRA cells. The DNA is as follows: TGTGCCAGCAGCTTTAGACGGCGCGGGGGGCAGAACTATGGCTACACCTTC. Translated, this is CASSFRRRGGQNYGYTF. Reference TRBV11-2 and TRBJ1-2 proteins supply the regions before and after the CDR3; the full variable domain is: EAGVAQSPRYKIIEKRQSVAFWCNPISGHATLYWYQQILGQGPKLLIQFQNNGVVDDSQLPKDRFSAERLKGVDSTLKIQPAKLEDSAVYLCASSFRRRGGQNYGYTFGSGTRLTVV.